The sequence of this T cell receptor (beta chain) was determined in a study of T cell repertoires in cytomegalovirus infection. Overall study: An indication of both CMV infection and matching HLA type came from public TCR beta signatures.

The study, taken as a whole, reports: Across the ex vivo response, the dominant clonotypes were HLA-C-restricted CMV-specific TCR beta clonotypes.

This clonotype occurred a few times. Its specificity is not known. Each CDR3 protein gets one entry after TCRdb re-called the reads with MiXCR. The table shows roughly 180,000 distinct CDR3 sequences, with roughly 22% occurring only once. The CDR3 covers 15 residues. Germline lookup yields CDR1 MNHNY and CDR2 SVGAGI (reference sequence). Between the trimmed V and J ends, which lost 3 bases and 4 bases, there was a span of 16 bases. The clonotype originates from a human donor in good health (CMV status not recorded). Some clones in this sample may be carry-over from other donors' samples. The source material was CD8+ T cells from cultured PBMCs, sampled from culture after CMV antigen stimulation. This chain connects TRBV6-6 to TRBJ2-7; D perhaps matches TRBD2 (7 bases). CDR3 sequence: CASSYSRGAGYEQYF. The CDR3 nucleotides read TGTGCCAGCAGTTATTCCCGGGGGGCCGGGTACGAGCAGTACTTC.